Below are 2 T cell receptor beta chains sequenced from a single sample in a study of blood T cell repertoires in COVID-19. Method: immunoSEQ multiplex PCR; TCRdb's copy keeps in-frame clones and lacks some. Of tens of thousands of clones listed, around 81% are singletons. The source material was peripheral blood. The receptors were sampled from an elderly man with COVID-19, enrolled during active disease.

V is TRBV7-9 and J is TRBJ2-5, with 12 positions matching TRBD2. The CDR3 spans 16 residues. The germline CDR1 and CDR2 sequences are SEHNR and FQNEAQ (reference sequence). V gave up 5 bases and J gave up 3 bases; unmatched junction bases: 7. The CDR3 loop is CASSRTGLAGKETQYF. The CDR3 nucleotides are TGTGCCAGCAGCCGTACCGGACTAGCGGGGAAAGAGACCCAGTACTTC.

The chain is built from TRBV24-1 and TRBJ2-3; TRBD1 aligns across 9 bases. There are 19 residues in the CDR3. CDR1 and CDR2 from the germline V gene are KGHDR and SFDVKD. V was pared by 5 bases and J by 0 bases, with 14 bases of the junction left unmatched. In nucleotides, the CDR3 is TGTGCCACCAGTGGCAGGTCCCGGGACAGGGCCGGAAGCACAGATACGCAGTATTTT. Amino acid sequence: CATSGRSRDRAGSTDTQYF.